Listed here are 15 T cell receptor beta chains from one sample, sequenced in a study of monozygotic twins with inflammatory bowel disease. TCRdb reprocessed the 5' RACE reads, with one entry per CDR3 protein and no DNA. This table lists about 380,000 distinct CDR3 sequences. Sequenced material: blood. The receptors come from a human donor with ulcerative colitis or Crohn's disease, or a healthy co-twin of an affected twin (not recorded which).

V gene TRBV18 combines with J gene TRBJ2-7; the D gene TCRdb calls, TRBD1, cannot be checked with no DNA. CDR1 is KGHSH and CDR2 is LQKENI in the germline V gene. The length of the CDR3 is 17 residues. This CDR3 is CASSPQRTGFGDYEQYF.

The chain joins TRBV3-1 to TRBJ2-3; the D gene TCRdb calls, TRBD1, cannot be checked with no DNA. The CDR3 consists of 13 residues. CDR1 is LGHDT, CDR2 YNNKEL, per germline (reference sequence). CDR3 in amino acids: CASSQVIRGRSYF.

V gene TRBV5-1 combines with J gene TRBJ1-2; TCRdb's assignment of TRBD1 cannot be checked, as there is no DNA. The CDR3 runs 14 residues. CDR1 is SGHRS, CDR2 YFSETQ, per germline. The CDR3 here is CASSLVSGGWGYTF.

The chain recombines TRBV6-1 with TRBJ2-3; no DNA is available, so the TRBD1 call from TCRdb remains unchecked. CDR3 length: 15 amino acids. The germline V gene has CDR1 MNHNS and CDR2 SASEGT. CDR3 sequence: CASSRVGGLGDTQYF.

This sequence joins TRBV7-8 and TRBJ2-5; TCRdb lists TRBD1, though no DNA is available to test this call. The CDR3 is 13 amino acids. CDR1 and CDR2 from the germline V gene are SGHVS and FQNEAQ. CDR3 residues: CASSKGQGETQYF.

The rearrangement joins TRBV19 to TRBJ2-2; with no DNA, the TCRdb D assignment of TRBD1 cannot be verified. Germline V gives CDR1 LNHDA, CDR2 SQIVND (reference sequence). CDR3 length: 13 amino acids. The CDR3 reads CASSISGAGELFF. Using reference TRBV19 and TRBJ2-2 for the parts outside the CDR3, the full variable domain is DGGITQSPKYLFRKEGQNVTLSCEQNLNHDAMYWYRQDPGQGLRLIYYSQIVNDFQKGDIAEGYSVSREKKESFPLTVTSAQKNPTAFYLCASSISGAGELFFGEGSRLTVL.

This chain joins TRBV7-2 and TRBJ2-3; there is no DNA to check the TCRdb D call of TRBD1. The CDR3 has 14 amino acids. Germline CDR1 and CDR2: SGHTA and FQGNSA. CDR3: CASTHWTGTDTQYF.

The chain has TRBV12-3 or TRBV12-4 and TRBJ1-5. The CDR3 is 13 amino acids. This chain's CDR3 is CATIEYSNQPQHF.

V gene TRBV10-3 combines with J gene TRBJ1-5; TCRdb gives TRBD1 as the D gene, but with no DNA this cannot be confirmed. This CDR3 contains 15 residues. Germline lookup yields CDR1 ENHRY and CDR2 SYGVKD. The chain's CDR3 is CAISGGQGLNQPQHF.

The gene calls are TRBV9 and TRBJ2-3; no DNA is available, so the TRBD1 call from TCRdb remains unchecked. Germline V gene data show CDR1 as SGDLS and CDR2 as YYNGEE. This CDR3 has 14 amino acids. CDR3 loop: CASSRTRVTDTQYF.

The rearrangement joins TRBV7-9 to TRBJ2-7. The CDR3 sequence is 14 residues long. Germline V lookup: CDR1 SEHNR, CDR2 FQNEAQ (reference sequence). The CDR3 loop is CASANRHSAYEQYF.

The rearrangement joins TRBV20-1 to TRBJ1-1. Germline V gives CDR1 DFQATT, CDR2 SNEGSKA (reference sequence). CDR3 size: 12 residues. CDR3 sequence reads: CSARGRAAEAFF.

The gene calls are TRBV18 and TRBJ1-2; lacking DNA, the TRBD1 call made by TCRdb goes unchecked. The CDR3 length is 12 residues. Germline CDR1 reads KGHSH; CDR2 reads LQKENI. The CDR3: CASSGQSYGYTF. Together with reference TRBV18 and TRBJ1-2, the CDR3 gives the full variable domain: NAGVMQNPRHLVRRRGQEARLRCSPMKGHSHVYWYRQLPEEGLKFMVYLQKENIIDESGMPKERFSAEFPKEGPSILRIQQVVRGDSAAYFCASSGQSYGYTFGSGTRLTVV.

The chain uses TRBV7-6 and TRBJ1-1; the TCRdb call, TRBD1, lacks DNA for checking. Germline V gene sequence: CDR1 SGHVS, CDR2 FNYEAQ. This CDR3 contains 15 residues. The CDR3 sequence: CASRGGTGGATEAFF.

The rearrangement uses TRBV6-2 or TRBV6-3 and TRBJ2-1. The CDR3 is 14 amino acids. Germline V gene lookup returns CDR1 MNHEY and CDR2 SVGEGT. CDR3: CASRVLGFYNEQFF.